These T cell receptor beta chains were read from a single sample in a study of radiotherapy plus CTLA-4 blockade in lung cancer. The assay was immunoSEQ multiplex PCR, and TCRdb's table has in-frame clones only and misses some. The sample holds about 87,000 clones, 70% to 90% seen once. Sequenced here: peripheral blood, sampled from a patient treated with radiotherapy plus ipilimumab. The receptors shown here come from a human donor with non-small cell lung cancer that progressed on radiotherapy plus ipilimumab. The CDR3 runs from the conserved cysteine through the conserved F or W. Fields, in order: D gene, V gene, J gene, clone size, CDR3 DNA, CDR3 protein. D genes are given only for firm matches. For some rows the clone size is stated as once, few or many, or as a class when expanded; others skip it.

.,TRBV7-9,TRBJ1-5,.,TGTGCCAGCAGCCTTGGCGGGTTTCAGCCCCAGCATTTT,CASSLGGFQPQHF
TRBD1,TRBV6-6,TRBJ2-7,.,TGTGCCAGCAGTTATGGACAGGGGGGTTACGAGCAGTACTTC,CASSYGQGGYEQYF
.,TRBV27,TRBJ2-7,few,TGTGCCAGCAGTGCCGACGGGGACCGAGGCTCCTACGAGCAGTACTTC,CASSADGDRGSYEQYF
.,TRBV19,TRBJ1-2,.,TGTGCCAGTAGTCCCGGGACGCCCGGCGGGCTTGGCTACACCTTC,CASSPGTPGGLGYTF
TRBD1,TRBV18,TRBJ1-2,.,TGTGCCAGCTCGCCGGGACAGGACAACTATGGCTACACCTTC,CASSPGQDNYGYTF
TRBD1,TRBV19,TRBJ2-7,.,TGTGCCAGTAGTGTCCCGGGACAGGGGGTCGACGAGCAGTACTTC,CASSVPGQGVDEQYF
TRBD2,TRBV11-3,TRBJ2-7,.,TGTGCCAGCAGCCCCCGCACAATGGGGGGGGGCTACGAGCAGTACTTC,CASSPRTMGGGYEQYF
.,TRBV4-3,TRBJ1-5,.,TGCGCCAGCAGCCAAGAGGCGGGTTTCGGGCAGCCCCAGCATTTT,CASSQEAGFGQPQHF
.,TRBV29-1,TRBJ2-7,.,TGCAGCGTCCACACCGGGACGGACTACGAGCAGTACTTC,CSVHTGTDYEQYF
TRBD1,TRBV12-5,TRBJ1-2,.,TGTGCTAGTGGTTATTGGGACAGCCGTCGTGCTAACTATGGCTACACCTTC,CASGYWDSRRANYGYTF
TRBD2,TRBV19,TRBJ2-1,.,TGTGCCAGTAGTATTGGGCTAGCGGGATTCTACAATGAGCAGTTCTTC,CASSIGLAGFYNEQFF
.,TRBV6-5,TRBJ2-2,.,TGTGCCAGCAGTCCGGGACGTCAGGCGGAGCTGTTTTTT,CASSPGRQAELFF
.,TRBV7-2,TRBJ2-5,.,TGTGCCAGCAGCCCCGCGAACCCCGTCGGGACCCAGTACTTC,CASSPANPVGTQYF
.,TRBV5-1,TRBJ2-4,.,TGCGCCAGCAGCTTGGGGGGATACAATTTTCAGTACTTC,CASSLGGYNFQYF
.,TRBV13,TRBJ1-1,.,TGTGCCAGCGCCAAGGACACTGAAGCTTTCTTT,CASAKDTEAFF
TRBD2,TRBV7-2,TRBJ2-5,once,TGTGCCAGCAGCCCCTGGACTAGCGGGAGTGGTGAGCAGTACTTC,CASSPWTSGSGEQYF
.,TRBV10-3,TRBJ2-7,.,TGTGCCATCAGTGAGTACCCCGAGCAGTACTTC,CAISEYPEQYF
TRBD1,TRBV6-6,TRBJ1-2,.,TGTGCCAGCAGCCCCCGGACAGGGCATAACTATGGCTACACCTTC,CASSPRTGHNYGYTF
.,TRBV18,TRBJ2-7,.,TGTGCCAGCTCACGGGCCCCGGGACGTAGCTCCTACGAGCAGTACTTC,CASSRAPGRSSYEQYF
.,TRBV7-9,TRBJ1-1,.,TGTGCCAGCAGCTATGGGACGGTTGGCACTGAAGCTTTCTTT,CASSYGTVGTEAFF
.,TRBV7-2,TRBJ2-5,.,TGTGCCAGCAGCTTAGCGCGGGTTAGCGGAGGGACCCGAGAGACCCAGTACTTC,CASSLARVSGGTRETQYF
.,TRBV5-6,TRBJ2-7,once,TGTGCCAGCAGCTTGCGGAGTCCCCCCTACGAGCAGTACTTC,CASSLRSPPYEQYF
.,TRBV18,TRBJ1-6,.,TGTGCCAGCTCACCCGGGGGGAGTTCACCCCTCCACTTT,CASSPGGSSPLHF
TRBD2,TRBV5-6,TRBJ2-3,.,TGTGCCAGCAGCTTTAAGACTAGCGGGGTGATCACAGATACGCAGTATTTT,CASSFKTSGVITDTQYF
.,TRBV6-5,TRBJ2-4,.,TGTGCCAGCAGCGCGACTGCATACAATAACATTCAGTACTTC,CASSATAYNNIQYF
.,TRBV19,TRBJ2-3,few,TGTGCCAGTAGTATTGGTGGGCAGGGTCTAACAGATACGCAGTATTTT,CASSIGGQGLTDTQYF
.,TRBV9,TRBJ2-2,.,TGTGCCAGCAGCCCCACGGACCTCGCGCCCGGGGAGCTGTTTTTT,CASSPTDLAPGELFF
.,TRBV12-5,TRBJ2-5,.,TGTGCTAGTGGACCCCCCGGCATCGAGACCCAGTACTTC,CASGPPGIETQYF
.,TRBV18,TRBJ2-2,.,TGTGCCAGCTCACTGGATATGGGGCCCGGGGAGCTGTTTTTT,CASSLDMGPGELFF
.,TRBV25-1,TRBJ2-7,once,TGTGCCAGCAGTGAAGGGGCCGGGGGATCCTACGAGCAGTACTTC,CASSEGAGGSYEQYF
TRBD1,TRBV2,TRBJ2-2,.,TGTGCCGGCTCGGAGACAGGGCAGTCGGAGCTGTTTTTT,CAGSETGQSELFF
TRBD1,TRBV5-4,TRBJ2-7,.,TGTGCCAGCAGCCCACACAACTCAGGGGGCGAGCAGTACTTC,CASSPHNSGGEQYF
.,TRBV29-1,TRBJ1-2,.,TGCAGCGTGGGGGAGGGGAATGGCTACACCTTC,CSVGEGNGYTF
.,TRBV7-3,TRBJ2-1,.,TGTGCCAGCAGCTTAATGGCGTCGGGGGGCAGCAATGAGCAGTTCTTC,CASSLMASGGSNEQFF
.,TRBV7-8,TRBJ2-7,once,TGTGCCAGCAGCACGTTGGGACCGGACTACGAGCAGTACTTC,CASSTLGPDYEQYF
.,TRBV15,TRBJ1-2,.,TGTGCCACCAGCAGAGATTCCGGCAGTACGAACTTC,CATSRDSGSTNF
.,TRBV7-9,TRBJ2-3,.,TGTGCCAGCAGCTTAGCCCAACAGACGGCAGATACGCAGTATTTT,CASSLAQQTADTQYF
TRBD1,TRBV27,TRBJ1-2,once,TGTGCCAGCAGAATGACAGGGCTCTATGGCTACACCTTC,CASRMTGLYGYTF
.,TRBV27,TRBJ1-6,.,TGTGCCAGCAGTTTCGCCCGACGAGGATCACCCCTCCACTTT,CASSFARRGSPLHF
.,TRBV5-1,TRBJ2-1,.,TGCGCCAGCAAACCTCTGCAGGGCTCCTACAATGAGCAGTTCTTC,CASKPLQGSYNEQFF
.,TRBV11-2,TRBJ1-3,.,TGTGCCAGCAGCTTCACGACGGGATCCTCTGGAAACACCATATATTTT,CASSFTTGSSGNTIYF
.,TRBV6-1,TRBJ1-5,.,TGTGCCAGCAGTTTACAGAATAGCAATCAGCCCCAGCATTTT,CASSLQNSNQPQHF
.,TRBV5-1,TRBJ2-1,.,TGCGCCAGCAGCGGGTGGGAGCGGACAGACTCGGGGAGATCCTACAATGAGCAGTTCTTC,CASSGWERTDSGRSYNEQFF
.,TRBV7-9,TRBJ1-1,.,TGTGCCAGCAGCTTAGACACTGAAACTGAAGCTTTCTTT,CASSLDTETEAFF
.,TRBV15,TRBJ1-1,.,TGTGCCACCAGCAGACCCCGTGGTACTGAAGCTTTCTTT,CATSRPRGTEAFF
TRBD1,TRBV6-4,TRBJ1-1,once,TGTGCCAGCAGTGACTCGCGGACAGGGATGCCCACTGAAGCTTTCTTT,CASSDSRTGMPTEAFF
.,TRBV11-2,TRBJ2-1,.,TGTGCCAGCAGCTTCGCTAGATCTCGCTCCTACAATGAGCAGTTCTTC,CASSFARSRSYNEQFF